What follows describes a single TCR beta chain. The target antigen is unknown. Other nucleotide sequences from this sample produce the same CDR3. Germline trimming cut 0 bases from V and 5 bases from J; bases unmatched to any gene: 2. Germline V lookup: CDR1 SGHRS, CDR2 YFSETQ. The CDR3 runs to 14 residues. The treatment: oral pan-JAK inhibitor, 5-10 mg twice daily. The data were obtained in a study of CD8+ T cells in alopecia areata. Overall study context: Among treated patients, oral tofacitinib was administered at 5 to 10 mg twice daily. Scalp area affected, as a percentage, set the severity score of treated patients.

Sequencing used cDNA as its template, made by extracting RNA and reverse transcribing it. Using immunoSEQ multiplex PCR, the repertoire was profiled, and TCRdb retains in-frame clones only, with some absent. The sample shows nearly 200,000 clones, roughly 64% of them seen only once. Study-wide points: It was lesional scalp, especially alopecia totalis/universalis, that showed higher clonality than normal scalp.

This receptor was obtained from a human donor with alopecia areata. Sequenced here: CD4+ T cells sorted from blood, sampled at week 24, from a patient treated with tofacitinib. This rearrangement joins TRBV5-1 to TRBJ2-7; 10 bases are shared with TRBD1. The CDR3 DNA reads as TGCGCCAGCAGCTTGGGACAGGGGGCCCACGAGCAGTACTTC. This codes for CASSLGQGAHEQYF.